The source of this T cell receptor beta chain is a study of blood T cell repertoires in COVID-19. Study background: Some COVID-19 samples were acute and others convalescent; all came from the United States, Italy and Spain. Sample material is recorded as cDNA or gDNA derived from T cells, B-cell-depleted T cells, or PBMCs.

The authors' processing: Nucleated cell number was recorded as an estimate derived from reference gene primer amplification. The repertoire was sequenced with immunoSEQ multiplex PCR; TCRdb's copy has only in-frame clones and lacks some. V and J calls and clone size follow that table, whereas D and trimming were derived from the DNA. The sample lists tens of thousands of clones, approximately 86% occurring once. This CDR3 is built from 14 residues. Germline CDR1 is SEHNR and CDR2 is FQNEAQ (reference sequence). Trimming removed 4 bases at V and 1 base at J, with 10 bases between. This clonotype was obtained from a woman in her fifties or sixties with acute or convalescent COVID-19. This chain joins TRBV7-9 and TRBJ1-1, with D perhaps matching TRBD1 (6 bases). The sample was peripheral blood. This chain's CDR3 is CASSYRGANTEAFF. In nucleotides, the CDR3 is TGTGCCAGCAGCTACCGGGGGGCGAACACTGAAGCTTTCTTT.